This T cell receptor (beta chain) derives from a study of T cells in Graves' hyperthyroidism and ophthalmopathy. Background on the study: Peripheral blood was collected at initial diagnosis, before any treatment.

Points on this clonotype: No antigen is known for it.

The length of the CDR3 is 15 residues. The V and J ends lost 2 bases and 2 bases respectively, with 10 bases between them. Germline CDR1 and CDR2: WNHNN and SYGVQD (reference sequence). Study-wide findings and caveats: Clonotypes that were expanded in thyroid above 0.001 mostly appeared in blood too.

Amplification yielded TCR beta CDR3 regions, with RNA transcripts as the source. The HTBI primer set was used in a first-round RT-PCR of the TCR CDR3. TCRdb redid the calling of the multiplex PCR reads with MiXCR, one entry per CDR3 protein. The repertoire holds more than 350,000 distinct CDR3 sequences, with approximately 16% as singletons. This TCR derives from a woman aged 60-75 years with Graves' ophthalmopathy. Sequenced: blood. V gene TRBV10-1 combines with J gene TRBJ1-5; TRBD1 is a possible D gene (6 bases). The CDR3 is CASSERNRGNQPQHF. In nucleotides, the CDR3 is TGCGCCAGCAGTGAGAGGAACAGGGGCAATCAGCCCCAGCATTTT.